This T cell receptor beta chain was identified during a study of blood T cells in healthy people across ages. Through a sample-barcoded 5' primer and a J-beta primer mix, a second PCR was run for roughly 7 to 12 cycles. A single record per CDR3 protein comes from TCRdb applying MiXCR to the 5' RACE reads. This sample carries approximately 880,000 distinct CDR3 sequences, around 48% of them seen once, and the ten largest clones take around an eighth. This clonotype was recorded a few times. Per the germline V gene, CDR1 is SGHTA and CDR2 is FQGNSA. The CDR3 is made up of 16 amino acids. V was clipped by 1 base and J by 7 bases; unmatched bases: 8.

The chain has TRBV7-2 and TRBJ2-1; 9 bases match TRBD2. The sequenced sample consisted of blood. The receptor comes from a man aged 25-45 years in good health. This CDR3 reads CASSLVFSGGSNEQFF. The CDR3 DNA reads TGTGCCAGCAGCTTAGTTTTTAGCGGGGGTTCTAATGAGCAGTTCTTC.